This T cell receptor (beta chain) derives from a study of radiation and T cells in renal cell carcinoma. This CDR3 region has 14 residues. Between the trimmed V and J ends, which lost 0 bases and 8 bases, there was a span of 14 bases. Germline-derived CDR1 and CDR2 are SGDLS and YYNGEE. Clones were read by immunoSEQ multiplex PCR, and TCRdb kept only the in-frame ones, dropping some. In the table there are more than 20,000 clones, approximately 84% of which are singletons. Time point: blood 2 weeks post-SBRT. The sample's treatment: 15 Gy SBRT to primary tumor, nephrectomy 4 weeks later. This rearrangement joins TRBV9 to TRBJ1-2, with D possibly matching TRBD1 (5 bases). This receptor was identified in a man aged 60 to 75 with renal cell carcinoma. The specimen comprised blood, sampled from a patient whose treatment included radiotherapy and nephrectomy. CDR3 in amino acids: CASSVGLGADGYTF. In DNA form, the CDR3 reads TGTGCCAGCAGCGTAGGATTAGGGGCAGACGGCTACACCTTC.